This T cell receptor (beta chain) was identified in a study of blood T cell repertoires in COVID-19. The wider study: Samples representing acute and convalescent COVID-19 were sourced from the United States, Italy and Spain. T cells, B-cell-depleted T cells, or PBMCs provided the cDNA or gDNA that served as material.

As handled by the study authors: The assay estimated nucleated cells by amplifying reference gene primers. Sequencing was performed with immunoSEQ multiplex PCR; in TCRdb, only in-frame clones are kept and a portion is missing. V, J and clone size derive from that table, while D and trimming were established from the DNA sequence. The profile shows about 150,000 clones, more than 75% of them singletons. What was sequenced was peripheral blood. This TCR derives from a human donor with acute or convalescent COVID-19. The donor label of this sample is uncertain.

The CDR3 region is CASSRGQGNYGYTF. In DNA form, the CDR3 reads TGTGCCAGCAGCAGAGGACAGGGTAACTATGGCTACACCTTC. The chain has TRBV7-2 and TRBJ1-2; 8 bases align to TRBD1. J lost 1 base, V lost 5 bases, and 3 bases had no gene match. This CDR3 contains 14 residues. CDR1 and CDR2 from the germline V gene are SGHTA and FQGNSA.